The 27 T cell receptor beta chains in this list originate from one sample, sequenced in a study of blood T cell repertoires in COVID-19 (TCRdb year 2020). To prepare the library, the immunoSEQ multiplex PCR assay was applied. As stored in TCRdb, this immuneACCESS dataset retains in-frame rearrangements with V and J assigned. A fraction of the clones does not appear; measured against another copy, unresolved V genes explain less than half of the discrepancy, and the remainder lacks a known reason. Within this sample are 350,000 or so clones, with over 70% of them counted one time only. 2.5% to 3.5% of the sample is taken by the ten largest. The sample comprised peripheral blood. All receptors come from a man aged 25 to 45 with active or convalescent COVID-19.

This clone was seen a few times. CDR3 sequence (DNA): TGTGCCAGCAGTGCCTCGGACAGGGTTCTTTCACCCCTCCACTTT. This sequence encodes CASSASDRVLSPLHF. The V gene is TRBV2, the J gene TRBJ1-6; 8 bases match TRBD1. The CDR3 covers 15 residues. Per the germline V gene, CDR1 is SNHLY and CDR2 is FYNNEI. With V trimmed by 4 bases and J by 9 bases, 8 bases remained unmatched.

V and J are TRBV28 and TRBJ1-5; unclear D gene. The CDR3 is 12 residues long. V lost 3 bases and J lost 6, with 6 bases in between. Germline lookup yields CDR1 MDHEN and CDR2 SYDVKM. The CDR3 coding sequence is TGTGCCAGCAGTTTCGGAGTTCAGCCCCAGCATTTT. Translation: CASSFGVQPQHF.

The chain has TRBV29-1 and TRBJ1-5; 8 positions agree with TRBD1. V lost 4 bases to trimming and J lost 4 bases; unmatched junction nucleotides: 6. The CDR3 is made up of 14 amino acids. Germline CDR1 SQVTM, CDR2 ANQGSEA. The CDR3 DNA reads TGCAGCGTTGCCACGACAGGGGCAAATCAGCCCCAGCATTTT. This translates into CSVATTGANQPQHF.

This chain joins TRBV6-5 and TRBJ1-1; D remains ambiguous. This CDR3 contains 12 residues. Trimming removed 6 bases at V and 6 bases at J, with 11 bases between. The germline V gene has CDR1 MNHEY and CDR2 SVGAGI. DNA of the CDR3: TGTGCCAGCAGAGGGAGGACGGCTGAAGCTTTCTTT. Its translation: CASRGRTAEAFF.

The rearrangement joins TRBV30 to TRBJ2-3; 9 bases are shared with TRBD1. The CDR3 loop spans 14 amino acids. Germline CDR1 and CDR2: GTSNPN and SVGIG (reference sequence). With V trimmed by 7 bases and J by 4 bases, 9 bases remained unmatched. In nucleotides, the CDR3 is TGTGCCTCCCTCTGGGACAGGGACCCAGATACGCAGTATTTT. Translated, it gives CASLWDRDPDTQYF. Complete variable domain (other parts from reference TRBV30 and TRBJ2-3): SQTIHQWPATLVQPVGSPLSLECTVEGTSNPNLYWYRQAAGRGLQLLFYSVGIGQISSEVPQNLSASRPQDRQFILSSKKLLLSDSGFYLCASLWDRDPDTQYFGPGTRLTVL.

This clone appeared a single time. Other DNA sequences in the same sample also yield this CDR3. CDR3 sequence reads: CASSQGREGGYTF. For the CDR3, the DNA is TGTGCCAGCAGCCAAGGGAGGGAGGGTGGCTACACCTTC. V is TRBV3-1 (or the pseudogene TRBV3-2) and J is TRBJ1-2; no firm D call. V dropped 1 base and J dropped 7 bases, with 10 bases sitting between them. The germline V gene has CDR1 LGHDT and CDR2 YNNKEL (reference sequence). CDR3 length equals 13 residues.

The chain joins TRBV6-2 or TRBV6-3 to TRBJ1-2; tentative D call: TRBD1 (5 bases). V dropped 3 bases and J dropped 4 bases, with 12 bases sitting between them. Germline CDR1 MNHEY, CDR2 SVGEGT. This CDR3 comprises 14 residues. The CDR3 loop reads CASSYLQGSYGYTF. The CDR3 DNA is TGTGCCAGCAGTTATCTCCAGGGAAGCTATGGCTACACCTTC.

This clone was detected only a few times. This chain uses TRBV25-1 with TRBJ1-3; 8 nucleotides line up with TRBD1. V shed 4 bases, J shed 1 base, and the junction held 3 bases outside the gene matches. The V gene's germline CDR1 is MGHDK and CDR2 SYGVNS. The CDR3 totals 15 residues. In DNA form, the CDR3 reads TGTGCCAGCAGTGTAACAGGGGGTTCTGGAAACACCATATATTTT. Its protein is CASSVTGGSGNTIYF.

This clone was counted a single time. The rearrangement uses TRBV10-3 and TRBJ2-5; 7 nucleotides align to TRBD2. V gave up 10 bases and J gave up 2 bases; unmatched junction bases: 13. In germline, CDR1 is ENHRY, CDR2 SYGVKD. The CDR3 has 15 amino acids. CDR3 protein: CASSGERGLQETQYF. In DNA form, the CDR3 reads TGTGCCAGCAGCGGGGAGCGGGGTCTTCAAGAGACCCAGTACTTC.

The CDR3 DNA follows: TGTGCCAGCAGCTTAAGGGGGGACAGGGGCTCACCCCTCCACTTT. Its translation is CASSLRGDRGSPLHF. The chain couples TRBV7-2 to TRBJ1-6, with 10 bases that match TRBD1. J lost 10 bases, V lost 2 bases, and 5 bases had no gene match. Looked up from germline, CDR1 is SGHTA and CDR2 is FQGNSA. There are 15 residues in the CDR3.

The J gene is TRBJ2-2, the V gene TRBV7-8, with 12 bases lining up with TRBD1. The V and J ends lost 5 bases and 2 bases, in that order; junction bases with no gene match: 6. This CDR3 has 17 residues. Germline V CDR1 and CDR2: SGHVS, FQNEAQ. The CDR3 is CASSRDRGQTNTGELFF. CDR3 DNA: TGTGCCAGCAGCAGGGACAGGGGGCAGACTAACACCGGGGAGCTGTTTTTT.

The V gene is TRBV4-3, the J gene TRBJ2-3, with 7 bases aligning to TRBD2. Losses at the gene ends were 1 base for V and 2 bases for J; bases not matched to a gene: 3. The CDR3 is made up of 15 amino acids. The germline gives CDR1 LGHNA, CDR2 YSLEER. CDR3 residues: CASSQAGLDTDTQYF. Here the CDR3 DNA reads TGCGCCAGCAGCCAAGCCGGACTAGACACAGATACGCAGTATTTT.

In its sample, this clone was seen once. This chain joins TRBV19 and TRBJ2-7, with 12 bases matching TRBD1. V trimming: 9 bases; J trimming: 3 bases; junction bases outside the gene matches: 9. In germline, CDR1 is LNHDA, CDR2 SQIVND (reference sequence). The CDR3 totals 15 residues. CDR3: CASRDRGRSGYEQYF. The CDR3 DNA reads TGTGCCAGCCGGGACAGGGGGCGTTCTGGCTACGAGCAGTACTTC.

The V and J genes are TRBV29-1 and TRBJ1-1, with 9 positions matching TRBD1. The CDR3 is 13 residues long. V shed 5 bases and J 12 bases; nucleotides not matched to a gene: 13. Germline V gives CDR1 SQVTM, CDR2 ANQGSEA. As DNA, the CDR3 is TGCAGCGTTAGTTGGTCCGGGACAGGGAATCCTTTCTTT. Translated: CSVSWSGTGNPFF.

This clone was seen once. The chain employs TRBV7-9 and TRBJ2-2, with TRBD1 as a possible D gene (6 bases). The V gene's germline CDR1 is SEHNR and CDR2 FQNEAQ (reference sequence). V dropped 5 bases and J dropped 1 base, with 11 bases sitting between them. CDR3 length: 15 residues. In nucleotides, the CDR3 is TGTGCCAGCAGCCTTCGGACAGAGAACACCGGGGAGCTGTTTTTT. Encoded protein: CASSLRTENTGELFF.

The chain joins TRBV4-3 to TRBJ2-2; TRBD1 matches at 8 bases. The CDR3 length is 14 residues. The V gene end was trimmed by 6 bases and the J gene end by 6 bases; junction bases not matched to a gene: 6. CDR1 LGHNA and CDR2 YSLEER come from the germline V gene. This CDR3 reads CASRRAGGPGELFF. The CDR3 nucleotides read TGCGCCAGCAGGCGTGCAGGGGGCCCCGGGGAGCTGTTTTTT.

The chain uses TRBV3-1 (or the pseudogene TRBV3-2) and TRBJ1-3; D ambiguous. Germline V gives CDR1 LGHDT, CDR2 YNNKEL (reference sequence). Trimming pared 1 base from V and 0 bases from J, leaving 13 bases between. The CDR3 is 17 amino acids. The CDR3 DNA reads as TGTGCCAGCAGCCAAGGGCAGGTGGGCCCCTCTGGAAACACCATATATTTT. It yields the protein CASSQGQVGPSGNTIYF.

The rearrangement joins TRBV5-4 to TRBJ2-5, with 7 positions matching TRBD1. J gave up 4 bases and V 1 base, and 4 bases lay outside the gene matches. The CDR3 sequence is 14 residues long. Germline V gene data show CDR1 as SGHNT and CDR2 as YYREEE (reference sequence). The CDR3 region has the DNA TGTGCCAGCAGCTTGTCGGGACAGTCAGAGACCCAGTACTTC. Translating it yields CASSLSGQSETQYF.

V usage is TRBV7-6 and J usage is TRBJ1-1; 7 bases line up with TRBD1. After removal of 6 bases from V and 0 bases from J, the junction contained 19 bases not matched to a gene. Germline V lookup: CDR1 SGHVS, CDR2 FNYEAQ. The CDR3 extends over 19 amino acids. CDR3 amino acids: CASSHNGQGEPSMNTEAFF. The CDR3 bases are TGTGCCAGCAGTCATAACGGGCAGGGGGAACCCTCCATGAACACTGAAGCTTTCTTT.

The rearrangement joins TRBV6-5 to TRBJ2-7; D uncertain. V lost 3 bases and J 0 bases, leaving 9 bases between the germline ends. Germline-derived CDR1 and CDR2 are MNHEY and SVGAGI. The CDR3 has 14 amino acids. CDR3 nucleotides: TGTGCCAGCAGTTATGGCTCCGCCTCCTACGAGCAGTACTTC. This encodes CASSYGSASYEQYF.

The rearrangement joins TRBV11-3 to TRBJ2-2; TRBD2 might be the D (6 bases). The ends were cut back, 3 bases at V and 6 bases at J, with 11 bases in the middle. Germline CDR1 reads SGHNT; CDR2 reads YENEEA. CDR3 length: 14 residues. CDR3 protein: CASSFRETAGELFF. Here the CDR3 DNA reads TGTGCCAGCAGCTTCCGGGAGACGGCCGGGGAGCTGTTTTTT.

CDR3 residues: CASSNAGAAGFYNEQFF. The CDR3 nucleotides read TGTGCCAGCAGCAACGCGGGGGCAGCGGGCTTCTACAATGAGCAGTTCTTC. The gene calls are TRBV5-5 and TRBJ2-1, with D maybe TRBD2 (7 bases). CDR1 and CDR2 from the germline V gene are SGHKS and YYEKEE (reference sequence). The CDR3 runs 17 residues. Trimming pared 4 bases from V and 3 bases from J, leaving 20 bases between.

This clone was counted only a few times. V gene TRBV30 combines with J gene TRBJ2-1; 8 bases agree with TRBD1. The V and J ends lost 2 bases and 6 bases, in that order; junction bases with no gene match: 3. Germline V gene data show CDR1 as GTSNPN and CDR2 as SVGIG (reference sequence). This CDR3 spans 13 amino acids. CDR3 protein: CAWSHDRGNEQFF. CDR3 nucleotides: TGTGCCTGGAGTCACGACAGGGGCAATGAGCAGTTCTTC.

This clone was seen only once. The CDR3 DNA follows: TGTGCCAGCAGCTCCCGACTAGCGGGAGTGGCAGATACGCAGTATTTT. This sequence encodes CASSSRLAGVADTQYF. J is TRBJ2-3 and V is TRBV7-2, with 12 positions matching TRBD2. Germline lookup yields CDR1 SGHTA and CDR2 FQGNSA. This CDR3 is 16 amino acids long. V dropped 4 bases and J dropped 4; count of bases not matched to a gene: 6.

The chain has TRBV20-1 and TRBJ2-7; weak D call: TRBD2 (6 bases). Trimming stripped 3 bases from V and 2 bases from J, with 11 bases between. This CDR3 region has 13 residues. Germline loops: CDR1 DFQATT, CDR2 SNEGSKA (reference sequence). CDR3 nucleotide sequence: TGCAGTGCTAGTAGGGACTCGCCCTACGAGCAGTACTTC. Its translation is CSASRDSPYEQYF.

The V call is TRBV9, the J call TRBJ2-2; D is ambiguous. The CDR3 consists of 14 residues. Looked up from germline, CDR1 is SGDLS and CDR2 is YYNGEE. V lost 1 base to trimming and J lost 6 bases, with 10 bases between them. CDR3 loop: CASSVYPVAGELFF. DNA of the CDR3: TGTGCCAGCAGCGTATATCCAGTCGCCGGGGAGCTGTTTTTT.

The chain carries TRBV30 and TRBJ2-5; 8 positions agree with TRBD2. The J segment lost 5 bases and the V segment lost 3 bases, leaving 11 bases of the junction unmatched. CDR3 length: 15 amino acids. Germline V gene lookup returns CDR1 GTSNPN and CDR2 SVGIG (reference sequence). The CDR3 nucleotides read TGTGCCTGGAGGGACCCCGGGGGGGCATCGGAGACCCAGTACTTC. This encodes CAWRDPGGASETQYF.